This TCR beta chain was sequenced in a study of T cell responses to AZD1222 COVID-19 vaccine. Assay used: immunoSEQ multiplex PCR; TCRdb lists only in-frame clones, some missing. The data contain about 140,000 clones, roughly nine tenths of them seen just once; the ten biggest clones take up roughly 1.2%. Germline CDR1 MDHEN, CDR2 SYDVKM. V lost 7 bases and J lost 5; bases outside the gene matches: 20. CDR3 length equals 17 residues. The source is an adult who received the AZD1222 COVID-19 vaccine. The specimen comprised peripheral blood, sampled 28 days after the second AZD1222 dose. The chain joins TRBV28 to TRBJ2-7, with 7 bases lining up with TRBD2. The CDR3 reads CASTPESPETSLHEQYF. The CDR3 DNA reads TGTGCCAGCACTCCGGAATCTCCGGAGACTAGCCTCCACGAGCAGTACTTC. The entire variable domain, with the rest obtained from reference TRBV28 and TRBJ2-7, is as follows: DVKVTQSSRYLVKRTGEKVFLECVQDMDHENMFWYRQDPGLGLRLIYFSYDVKMKEKGDIPEGYSVSREKKERFSLILESASTNQTSMYLCASTPESPETSLHEQYFGPGTRLTVT.